This T cell receptor (beta chain) is drawn from a study of Graves' ophthalmopathy and Graves' hyperthyroidism. The length of the CDR3 is 14 residues. V dropped 6 bases and J dropped 3; count of bases not matched to a gene: 4. For repertoire sequencing, the TCR beta CDR3 regions were amplified from RNA transcripts. HTBI-primed RT-PCR formed the first round, and a multiplex PCR formed the second. MiXCR was run by TCRdb on the multiplex PCR reads, yielding one entry per CDR3 protein. The data hold roughly 350,000 distinct CDR3 sequences, with approximately 18% observed a single time. The material sequenced was peripheral blood. The V and J genes are TRBV12-3 or TRBV12-4 and TRBJ2-7; TRBD2 matches 11 bases. The TCR originated in an adult woman with stable Graves' hyperthyroidism. Here the CDR3 reads CASRETSGNYEQYF. As DNA, the CDR3 is TGTGCCAGCAGGGAGACTAGCGGGAACTACGAGCAGTACTTC.